This T cell receptor beta chain appears in the sequencing data of a study of TIL therapy for anti-PD-1-resistant metastatic lung cancer. Study details: Tumors carried a median about 1.6 non-synonymous mutations per megabase.

The sample holds a few counts of this clone. Its specificity is unknown. The time point was: pre-treatment sample, taken before nivolumab and TIL therapy. Pleural nodules or supraclavicular lymph nodes made up most of the excised metastases sampled. This CDR3 spans 14 amino acids. The ends were cut back, 4 bases at V and 4 bases at J, with 12 bases in the middle. Germline-derived CDR1 and CDR2 are SGHRS and YFSETQ. This was the immunoSEQ v3 assay. Each library reached some 2 million read pairs, or roughly 4.5-6 million at deep level. Profiling relied on immunoSEQ multiplex PCR, and the TCRdb table lists in-frame clones only, not all of them. Of approximately 12,000 clones listed, 58% are singletons. General study results and limits: Many TIL product clones were absent from baseline tumor, suggesting clonal contraction.

The sample consisted of tumor tissue, taken at baseline. The chain employs TRBV5-1 and TRBJ2-1; maybe TRBD1 (5 bases). The sequence was obtained from a person between 30 and 79 years old with non-small cell lung cancer. This chain's CDR3 is CASSQTRGYNEQFF. CDR3 coding DNA: TGCGCCAGCAGCCAAACAAGGGGTTACAATGAGCAGTTCTTC.